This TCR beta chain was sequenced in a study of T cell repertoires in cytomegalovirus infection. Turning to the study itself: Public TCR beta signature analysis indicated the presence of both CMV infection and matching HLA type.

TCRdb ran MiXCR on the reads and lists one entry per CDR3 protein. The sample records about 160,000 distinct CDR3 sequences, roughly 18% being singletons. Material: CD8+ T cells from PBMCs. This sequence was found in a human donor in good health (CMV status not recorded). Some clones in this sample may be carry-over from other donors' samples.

CDR3 sequence (DNA): TGTGCCAGCAGCCCCCACAGGACTCAAAGTGACGAGCAGTACTTC. Translated, it gives CASSPHRTQSDEQYF. The rearrangement joins TRBV11-2 to TRBJ2-7; tentatively, D is TRBD1 or TRBD2 (5 bases each). Trimming pared 5 bases from V and 5 bases from J, leaving 19 bases between. The CDR3 extends over 15 amino acids. CDR1 is SGHAT, CDR2 FQNNGV, per germline.